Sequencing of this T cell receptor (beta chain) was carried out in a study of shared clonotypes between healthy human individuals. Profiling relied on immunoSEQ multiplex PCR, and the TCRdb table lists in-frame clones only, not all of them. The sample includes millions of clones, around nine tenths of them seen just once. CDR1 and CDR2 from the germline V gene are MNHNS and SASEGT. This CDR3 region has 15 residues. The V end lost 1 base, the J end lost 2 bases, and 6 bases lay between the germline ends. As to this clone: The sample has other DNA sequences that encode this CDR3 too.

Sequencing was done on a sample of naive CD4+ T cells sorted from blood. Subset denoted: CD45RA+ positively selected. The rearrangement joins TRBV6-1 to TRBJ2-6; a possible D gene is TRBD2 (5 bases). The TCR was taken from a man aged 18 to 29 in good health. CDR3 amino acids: CASSEGRAGANVLTF. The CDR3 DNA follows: TGTGCCAGCAGTGAAGGGCGGGCTGGGGCCAACGTCCTGACTTTC.